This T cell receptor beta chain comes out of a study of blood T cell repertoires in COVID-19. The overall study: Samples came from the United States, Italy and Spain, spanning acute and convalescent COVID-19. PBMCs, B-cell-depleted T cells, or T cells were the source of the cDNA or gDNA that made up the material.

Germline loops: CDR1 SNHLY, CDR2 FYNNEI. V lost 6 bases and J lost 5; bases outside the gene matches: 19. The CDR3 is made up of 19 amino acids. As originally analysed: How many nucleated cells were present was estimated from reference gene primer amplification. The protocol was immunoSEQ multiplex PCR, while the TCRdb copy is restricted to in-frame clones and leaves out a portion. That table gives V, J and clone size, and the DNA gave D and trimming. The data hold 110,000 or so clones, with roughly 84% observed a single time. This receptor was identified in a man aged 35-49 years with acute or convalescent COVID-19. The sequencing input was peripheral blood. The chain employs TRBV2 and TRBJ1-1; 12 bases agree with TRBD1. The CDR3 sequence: CASSELPPGQGAGRTEAFF. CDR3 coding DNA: TGTGCCAGCAGCGAACTTCCGCCGGGACAGGGGGCAGGTAGGACTGAAGCTTTCTTT.